The TCR beta chain described here comes from a study of T cell responses to AZD1222 COVID-19 vaccine. Findings of the study overall: Across spike, vaccine-associated CD4 TCRs were found, dominant at 160-218 and 743-854. Nearly half of spike-specific TCRs reportedly go after variant regions that carry no mutations.

The data were produced by immunoSEQ multiplex PCR, yet TCRdb's version contains in-frame clones alone and is incomplete. The table records about 94,000 clones, over 75% of them present only once. Worth noting for this clone: What it binds is not known.

The sequenced sample was peripheral blood, obtained on day 0 of AZD1222 vaccination. The origin of this receptor is an adult in good health.

The CDR3 DNA reads as TGTGCCAGCAAGCAGGGAGGACAAGAGACCCAGTACTTC. Protein sequence: CASKQGGQETQYF. The J gene is TRBJ2-5, the V gene TRBV6-5; possible D gene TRBD2, 6 bases. CDR1 and CDR2 from the germline V gene are MNHEY and SVGAGI. The CDR3 contains 13 residues. V dropped 7 bases and J dropped 2 bases, with 11 bases sitting between them.